The 13 T cell receptor beta chains presented below share a single source sample, sequenced in a study of blood T cell repertoires in COVID-19. Sequencing was performed with immunoSEQ multiplex PCR; in TCRdb, only in-frame clones are kept and a portion is missing. The table shows some 90,000 clones, with 80% to 90% occurring only once. Specimen: peripheral blood. Source of these receptors: a man aged 50 to 60 with acute or convalescent COVID-19.

This chain uses TRBV5-1 with TRBJ2-7; possible D gene TRBD2, 6 bases. Deletions cut 7 bases from V and 3 bases from J, with 20 bases between. The CDR3 runs 15 residues. Looked up from germline, CDR1 is SGHRS and CDR2 is YFSETQ. CDR3 DNA: TGCGCCAGCTCTATTGGCGCTGGGCGGGACTACGAGCAGTACGTC. This codes for CASSIGAGRDYEQYV.

V usage is TRBV7-9 and J usage is TRBJ2-2; TRBD2 matches at 9 bases. The CDR3 totals 15 residues. Germline values: CDR1 SEHNR, CDR2 FQNEAQ (reference sequence). Losses at the gene ends were 5 bases for V and 5 bases for J; bases not matched to a gene: 6. CDR3 residues: CASSRGLAHTGELFF. In DNA, the CDR3 is TGTGCCAGCAGCCGAGGACTAGCGCATACCGGGGAGCTGTTTTTT.

Only a few counts were recorded for this clone. V usage is TRBV28 and J usage is TRBJ2-1; TRBD1 agrees at 12 bases. The CDR3 has 15 residues. V dropped 3 bases and J dropped 9; count of bases not matched to a gene: 6. Germline V gives CDR1 MDHEN, CDR2 SYDVKM. This CDR3 reads CASSFAGQGASEQFF. The CDR3, as DNA: TGTGCCAGCAGTTTTGCGGGACAGGGGGCAAGTGAGCAGTTCTTC.

This clone was detected a few times. The chain is built from TRBV27 and TRBJ2-2; TRBD2 matches at 10 bases. The V gene end was trimmed by 3 bases and the J gene end by 4 bases; junction bases not matched to a gene: 2. CDR1 and CDR2 from the germline V gene are MNHEY and SMNVEV (reference sequence). The CDR3 contains 15 residues. The CDR3 sequence is CASSFSSGGTGELFF. The CDR3 region has the DNA TGTGCCAGCAGTTTCTCTAGCGGGGGCACCGGGGAGCTGTTTTTT.

This clone was observed a few times. This chain uses TRBV10-2 with TRBJ1-5, with D uncertain. CDR1 is WSHSY and CDR2 is SAAADI in the germline V gene. The length of the CDR3 is 12 residues. Trimming took off 3 bases at V and 6 bases at J, with 6 bases between the two ends. CDR3 bases: TGCGCCAGCAGTGACGGGAGTCAGCCCCAGCATTTT. Its protein product is CASSDGSQPQHF.

The chain has TRBV7-8 and TRBJ1-1, with 9 bases that match TRBD1. The CDR3 loop spans 17 amino acids. Trimming at V came to 5 bases and at J to 0 bases, leaving 10 bases not matched to a gene. Germline V gives CDR1 SGHVS, CDR2 FQNEAQ. CDR3 region: CASSKSPGQGVNTEAFF. For the CDR3, the DNA is TGTGCCAGCAGCAAATCCCCGGGACAGGGCGTGAACACTGAAGCTTTCTTT.

The V and J genes are TRBV5-1 and TRBJ2-2, with D possibly being TRBD1 (5 bases). The germline gives CDR1 SGHRS, CDR2 YFSETQ. There are 14 residues in the CDR3. The V and J ends lost 3 bases and 5 bases respectively, with 11 bases between them. The CDR3 DNA is TGCGCCAGCAGCTGGGGCCAGGAAACCGGGGAGCTGTTTTTT. This gives the protein CASSWGQETGELFF.

The V call is TRBV5-6, the J call TRBJ1-5; 7 bases match TRBD1. In germline, CDR1 is SGHDT, CDR2 YYEEEE. V shed 2 bases, J shed 5 bases, and the junction held 4 bases outside the gene matches. This CDR3 is 14 amino acids long. The CDR3 DNA follows: TGTGCCAGCAGCTTTTTAACAGGGGATCAGCCCCAGCATTTT. Translating gives CASSFLTGDQPQHF.

The gene calls are TRBV5-1 and TRBJ2-2; D may be TRBD1 (6 bases). The V gene's germline CDR1 is SGHRS and CDR2 YFSETQ. The CDR3 has 15 amino acids. V was pared by 4 bases and J by 0 bases, with 10 bases between. The CDR3 sequence is CASSDGQPNTGELFF. CDR3 sequence (DNA): TGCGCCAGCAGCGATGGACAGCCGAACACCGGGGAGCTGTTTTTT.

This chain connects TRBV7-9 to TRBJ1-6; 7 bases map to TRBD1. Germline V lookup: CDR1 SEHNR, CDR2 FQNEAQ (reference sequence). J gave up 10 bases and V 5 bases, and 8 bases lay outside the gene matches. CDR3 length: 14 residues. CDR3 in DNA: TGTGCCAGCAGCGCGACAGGGTTTGGCTCACCCCTCCACTTT. Translated: CASSATGFGSPLHF.

The genes are TRBV6-6 and TRBJ2-7; maybe TRBD2 (6 bases). There are 14 residues in the CDR3. Germline CDR1 is MNHNY and CDR2 is SVGAGI (reference sequence). Trimming shortened V by 5 bases and J by 1 base, and 12 bases separated the two germline ends. DNA for the CDR3: TGTGCCAGCAGTCCCTTGGGGAGGTCCTACGAGCAGTACGTC. Translation: CASSPLGRSYEQYV.

This chain uses TRBV18 with TRBJ1-2, with D tentatively TRBD1 (5 bases). With 6 bases removed from V and 0 bases from J, the gap between germline ends came to 20 bases. The CDR3 has 17 amino acids. The germline gives CDR1 KGHSH, CDR2 LQKENI. CDR3 amino acids: CASSPSAQETANYGYTF. Written as DNA, the CDR3 is TGTGCCAGCTCCCCCTCGGCACAGGAGACAGCTAACTATGGCTACACCTTC.

This sequence joins TRBV7-6 and TRBJ2-1, with TRBD2 as a possible D gene (6 bases). CDR1 and CDR2 (germline): SGHVS, FNYEAQ. The CDR3 has 15 residues. V gave up 3 bases and J gave up 7 bases, with 16 bases separating them. CDR3 coding DNA: TGTGCCAGCAGCTTCCCGGGACTCCTAAAAAATGAGCAGTTCTTC. It is translated as CASSFPGLLKNEQFF.